Each of the 24 T cell receptor beta chains below was sequenced from the same sample in a study of T cells in Graves' hyperthyroidism and ophthalmopathy (dated by TCRdb to about 2019). To prepare the library, multiplex PCR was applied. The data were produced on an Illumina HiSeq 2000. TCR beta CDR3 regions were amplified from RNA transcripts. The TCR CDR3 was subjected to a first round of RT-PCR using the HTBI primer set and the Qiagen OneStep RT-PCR kit. The public reads were quality trimmed at Q25 with fastp and then assembled into clones with MiXCR by TCRdb, keeping productive beta chains. Rows matching on CDR3 protein sequence are summarized as one entry with the most common DNA and genes. Present in this sample are about 350,000 distinct CDR3 sequences, roughly 14% of which were seen just once. The top ten hold under 30% of the sample. The sample consisted of blood. Receptors originate from a woman between 25 and 40 years old with Graves' hyperthyroidism.

The chain uses TRBV30 and TRBJ2-1, with D possibly TRBD1 on 8 matching bases. Trimming cost V 4 bases and J 0 bases, with 22 bases left between them. The germline V gene has CDR1 GTSNPN and CDR2 SVGIG (reference sequence). The CDR3 is 18 amino acids. CDR3 in amino acids: CAWIQGGILVSSYNEQFF. CDR3 bases: TGTGCCTGGATACAGGGGGGGATACTCGTCAGCTCCTACAATGAGCAGTTCTTC.

Only a few counts were recorded for this clonotype. One end of the junction is discordant with germline, which a read error may explain. The V and J genes are TRBV6-1 and TRBJ2-2; the D gene is possibly TRBD2 (6 bases). The CDR3 is made up of 15 amino acids. The germline V gene has CDR1 MNHNS and CDR2 SASEGT. This CDR3 reads CASRVGGADTGELLF. The CDR3 nucleotides read TGTGCCAGCAGGGTAGGAGGGGCGGACACCGGGGAGCTGCTTTTT.

In this sample, this clonotype turned up a few times. The chain joins TRBV5-1 to TRBJ2-4; 10 nucleotides match TRBD2. This CDR3 is 14 amino acids long. Germline loops: CDR1 SGHRS, CDR2 YFSETQ. Germline trimming cut 2 bases from V and 9 bases from J; bases unmatched to any gene: 5. The CDR3 region has the DNA TGCGCCAGCAGCTTTAAACTAGCGGGAAGCATTCAGTACTTC. Translating it yields CASSFKLAGSIQYF. The variable domain in full, completed from reference TRBV5-1 and TRBJ2-4, reads KAGVTQTPRYLIKTRGQQVTLSCSPISGHRSVSWYQQTPGQGLQFLFEYFSETQRNKGNFPGRFSGRQFSNSRSEMNVSTLELGDSALYLCASSFKLAGSIQYFGAGTRLSVL.

Many counts were recorded for this clonotype. The V gene is TRBV2, the J gene TRBJ1-5, with D possibly being TRBD1 (5 bases). This CDR3 is built from 15 residues. V was trimmed by 6 bases and J by 4 bases, leaving 16 bases between them. CDR1 is SNHLY and CDR2 is FYNNEI in the germline V gene. Written as DNA, the CDR3 is TGTGCCAGCAGCATCGACAGCAAGCTTAATCAGCCCCAGCATTTT. It translates to CASSIDSKLNQPQHF.

In this sample, this clonotype turned up many times. The chain carries TRBV20-1 and TRBJ2-7; D gene ambiguous. The CDR3 covers 11 residues. The V end lost 7 bases, the J end lost 1 base, and 8 bases lay between the germline ends. Germline lookup yields CDR1 DFQATT and CDR2 SNEGSKA (reference sequence). CDR3 sequence: CSGEISYEQYF. CDR3 bases: TGCAGTGGTGAGATTTCCTACGAGCAGTACTTC.

This chain uses TRBV20-1 with TRBJ2-1; the D is unclear. The CDR3 loop spans 16 amino acids. The germline CDR1 and CDR2 sequences are DFQATT and SNEGSKA (reference sequence). The ends were cut back, 3 bases at V and 5 bases at J, with 20 bases in the middle. This CDR3 reads CSARGFRVPINNEQFF. Here the CDR3 DNA reads TGCAGTGCTAGGGGTTTTAGGGTACCCATAAACAATGAGCAGTTCTTC.

This clonotype was recorded at least ten times. V is TRBV28 and J is TRBJ2-1, with D tentatively TRBD2 (5 bases). Per the germline V gene, CDR1 is MDHEN and CDR2 is SYDVKM. V gave up 2 bases and J gave up 3 bases, with 23 bases separating them. This CDR3 region has 19 residues. The CDR3 spells CASSLIGVRCKRSYNEQFF. CDR3 DNA sequence: TGTGCCAGCAGTTTAATTGGGGTGAGGTGTAAGCGGAGCTACAATGAGCAGTTCTTC.

The chain recombines TRBV6-1 with TRBJ1-6, with unresolved D. The CDR3 sequence is 15 residues long. Germline V gene sequence: CDR1 MNHNS, CDR2 SASEGT. The V gene lost 1 base and the J gene lost 8 bases, with 12 bases spanning the gap. The CDR3 region has the DNA TGTGCCAGCAGTGAAGTTGGAGTCGGTGATTCACCCCTCCACTTT. It is translated as CASSEVGVGDSPLHF.

At least ten counts were recorded for this clonotype. The chain combines TRBV13 with TRBJ2-3, with 8 bases lining up with TRBD2. This CDR3 spans 14 amino acids. Trimming cost V 5 bases and J 6 bases; bases outside gene matches: 7. Germline CDR1 is PRHDT and CDR2 is FYEKMQ (reference sequence). The CDR3 DNA is TGTGCCAGCAGCCCCCAGCGGGGGTGGGATACGCAGTATTTT. Translating gives CASSPQRGWDTQYF.

The gene calls are TRBV19 and TRBJ1-5, with a weak D call TRBD1 (6 bases). The CDR3 is 14 residues long. The V and J ends lost 8 bases and 2 bases respectively, with 13 bases between them. Germline V CDR1 and CDR2: LNHDA, SQIVND (reference sequence). CDR3 in DNA: TGTGCCAGTTACCGGGACACGCGCAATCAGCCCCAGCATTTT. The encoded protein is CASYRDTRNQPQHF.

The chain carries TRBV7-6 and TRBJ2-2; a possible D gene is TRBD2 (6 bases). CDR3 length equals 14 residues. The germline CDR1 and CDR2 sequences are SGHVS and FNYEAQ. V was clipped by 10 bases and J by 5 bases, with 17 bases between them. CDR3 DNA sequence: TGTGCCACTCTAGCCGGGACTTTGACCGGGGAGCTGTTTTTT. Translated, it gives CATLAGTLTGELFF.

This clonotype came up a few times. This rearrangement joins TRBV27 to TRBJ2-5; TRBD2 matches 13 bases. The length of the CDR3 is 14 residues. The V gene end was trimmed by 9 bases and the J gene end by 3 bases; junction bases not matched to a gene: 4. The germline gives CDR1 MNHEY, CDR2 SMNVEV (reference sequence). The CDR3 sequence is CASSGTSGKETQYF. The DNA of the CDR3 is TGTGCCAGTTCCGGGACTAGCGGGAAAGAGACCCAGTACTTC.

The chain uses TRBV20-1 and TRBJ2-1; 9 nucleotides agree with TRBD1. J lost 9 bases, V lost 5 bases, and 17 bases had no gene match. From germline, CDR1 is DFQATT and CDR2 SNEGSKA (reference sequence). This CDR3 comprises 16 residues. This CDR3 reads CSAELTGTGRFSEQFF. CDR3 nucleotide sequence: TGCAGTGCTGAGCTTACCGGGACAGGGCGATTCAGTGAGCAGTTCTTC.

The V and J genes are TRBV6-1 and TRBJ2-7, with no clear D. V was cut by 7 bases and J by 0 bases, with 19 bases left in between. This CDR3 contains 16 residues. Per germline, CDR1 MNHNS and CDR2 SASEGT. The CDR3 is CASTQVVARSSYEQYF. CDR3 coding DNA: TGTGCCAGCACCCAGGTGGTGGCGAGGAGCTCCTACGAGCAGTACTTC.

This clonotype has a handful of counts. The CDR3 DNA reads as TGTGCCAGCAGCTTAGGGGCCTATGGCTACACCTTC. This sequence encodes CASSLGAYGYTF. The chain has TRBV11-1 and TRBJ1-2; no clear D. This CDR3 is built from 12 residues. From germline, CDR1 is SGHAT and CDR2 FQDESV (reference sequence). Trimming pared 1 base from V and 4 bases from J, leaving 4 bases between.

This clonotype was recorded many times. The genes are TRBV7-8 and TRBJ1-5, with TRBD1 identical over 7 bases. V lost 5 bases to trimming and J lost 5 bases; unmatched junction nucleotides: 9. Germline values: CDR1 SGHVS, CDR2 FQNEAQ. The CDR3 runs to 15 residues. The CDR3 DNA sequence: TGTGCCAGCAGCCCGCGGACAGGTCGAGATCAGCCCCAGCATTTT. This encodes CASSPRTGRDQPQHF.

This clonotype was picked up many times. The rearrangement joins TRBV2 to TRBJ2-1; 8 nucleotides line up with TRBD2. Germline V gives CDR1 SNHLY, CDR2 FYNNEI. Losses at the gene ends were 7 bases for V and 6 bases for J; bases not matched to a gene: 14. The CDR3 totals 16 residues. The CDR3 coding sequence is TGTGCCAGCAACGATGCCGGGACTAGAGTCGGCAATGAGCAGTTCTTC. Residues: CASNDAGTRVGNEQFF.

V is TRBV29-1 and J is TRBJ1-2; possibly TRBD1 for D (5 bases). This CDR3 region has 11 residues. Per germline, CDR1 SQVTM and CDR2 ANQGSEA. The V gene lost 7 bases and the J gene lost 8 bases, with 14 bases spanning the gap. In DNA form, the CDR3 reads TGCAGCGCACGGGACGGGTTAGGCTACACCTTC. It translates to CSARDGLGYTF.

Only a few counts were recorded for this clonotype. This chain connects TRBV20-1 to TRBJ2-7; D tentatively reads TRBD1 or TRBD2 (5 bases each). The CDR3 extends over 13 amino acids. V was cut by 5 bases and J by 5 bases, with 16 bases left in between. CDR1 and CDR2 (germline): DFQATT, SNEGSKA (reference sequence). CDR3 nucleotides: TGCAGTGCTGGGTCCAAGGGGAGCGACGAGCAGTACTTC. Protein product: CSAGSKGSDEQYF.

This clonotype appeared many times. This chain links TRBV12-3 or TRBV12-4 with TRBJ1-2; D is undetermined. V lost 7 bases and J lost 8, with 23 bases in between. There are 15 residues in the CDR3. CDR3: CASTQEGHGLLGYTF. The CDR3, as DNA: TGTGCCAGCACCCAAGAAGGCCACGGACTACTAGGCTACACCTTC.

This clonotype was counted at least ten times. The gene calls are TRBV7-2 and TRBJ1-4, with TRBD1 matching 10 bases. The germline V gene encodes CDR1 SGHTA and CDR2 FQGNSA. With V trimmed by 4 bases and J by 8 bases, 7 bases remained unmatched. CDR3 length equals 15 residues. Here the CDR3 reads CASSSRTGGGEKLFF. The CDR3 nucleotides are TGTGCCAGCAGCTCTCGGACAGGGGGAGGAGAAAAACTGTTTTTT.

This clonotype was observed many times. This chain connects TRBV2 to TRBJ1-1, with TRBD1 as a possible D gene (5 bases). CDR1 and CDR2 (germline): SNHLY, FYNNEI. The CDR3 spans 17 residues. Trimming left V 0 bases short and J 4 bases short, with 18 bases between. CDR3 residues: CASSEARDLFSGTEAFF. The DNA for the CDR3 is TGTGCCAGCAGTGAAGCGAGGGACCTCTTTTCGGGCACTGAAGCTTTCTTT. Drawing the rest from reference TRBV2 and TRBJ1-1, the complete variable domain is EPEVTQTPSHQVTQMGQEVILRCVPISNHLYFYWYRQILGQKVEFLVSFYNNEISEKSEIFDDQFSVERPDGSNFTLKIRSTKLEDSAMYFCASSEARDLFSGTEAFFGQGTRLTVV.

This clonotype was seen repeatedly, ten times or more. The rearrangement joins TRBV20-1 to TRBJ2-1; tentative D call: TRBD1 (6 bases). This CDR3 spans 12 amino acids. Trimming pared 0 bases from V and 10 bases from J, leaving 10 bases between. The germline gives CDR1 DFQATT, CDR2 SNEGSKA (reference sequence). The CDR3 loop reads CSARDAGTEQFF. The CDR3 DNA reads as TGCAGTGCTAGAGATGCCGGGACAGAGCAGTTCTTC.

Many counts were recorded for this clonotype. DNA of the CDR3: TGTGCCAGCAGTGACCCGTCGAGCTCCTACAATGAGCAGTTCTTC. The encoded protein is CASSDPSSSYNEQFF. This sequence joins TRBV2 and TRBJ2-1; no clear D gene. V was shortened by 3 bases and J by 0 bases, with 9 bases between the two germline ends. The V gene's germline CDR1 is SNHLY and CDR2 FYNNEI. The CDR3 sequence is 15 residues long.